This paragraph reports one T cell receptor (beta chain). Clones were sequenced by immunoSEQ multiplex PCR, and TCRdb holds only the in-frame ones, with some missing. The table has some 99,000 clones, 65% to 85% seen once. The CDR3 sequence is 13 residues long. With 4 bases removed from V and 4 bases from J, the gap between germline ends came to 10 bases. Germline V CDR1 and CDR2: SGHTA, FQGTGA. This entry comes from a study of glioma-infiltrating T cells after dendritic cell vaccination. About the research overall: Autologous tumor lysate was loaded overnight onto monocyte-derived dendritic cells grown seven days with IL-4 and GM-CSF.

Specified time point: after dendritic cell vaccination, including at tumor progression/relapse. Sequencing used blood, obtained after dendritic cell vaccination. The chain is built from TRBV7-3 and TRBJ1-1; D is ambiguous. This TCR came from a human donor with glioblastoma. CDR3 protein: CASSYEEGTEAFF. CDR3 DNA sequence: TGTGCCAGCAGCTACGAGGAGGGCACTGAAGCTTTCTTT.